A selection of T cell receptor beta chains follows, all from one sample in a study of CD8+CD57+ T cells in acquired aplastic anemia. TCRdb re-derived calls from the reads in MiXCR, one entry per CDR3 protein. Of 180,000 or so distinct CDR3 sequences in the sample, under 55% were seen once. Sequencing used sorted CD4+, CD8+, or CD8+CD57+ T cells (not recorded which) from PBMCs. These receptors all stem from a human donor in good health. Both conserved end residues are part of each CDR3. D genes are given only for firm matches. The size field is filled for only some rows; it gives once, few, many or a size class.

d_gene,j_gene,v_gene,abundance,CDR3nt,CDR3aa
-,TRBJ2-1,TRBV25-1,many,TGTGCCAGCGGGGACAATGAGCAGTTCTTC,CASGDNEQFF
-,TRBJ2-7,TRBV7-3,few,TGTGCCAGCAGCTCGCCCGCCGGAAGGGAGGATGACGAGCAGTACTTC,CASSSPAGREDDEQYF
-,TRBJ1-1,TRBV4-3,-,TGCGCCAGCAGCCAAACCGGGATGAACACTGAAGCTTTCTTT,CASSQTGMNTEAFF
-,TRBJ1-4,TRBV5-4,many,TGTGCCAGCAGCTTGGGAGGGGGGGCAGAAAAACTGTTTTTT,CASSLGGGAEKLFF
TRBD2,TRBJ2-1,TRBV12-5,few,TGTGCTAGTGGTTTGGTAGCCAGCGGGGGGGCTAATGAGCAGTTCTTC,CASGLVASGGANEQFF
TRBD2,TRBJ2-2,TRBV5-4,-,TGTGCCAGCAGCTTGAAAGCGGGAGAGAGATGGGGCGGGGAGCTGTTTTTT,CASSLKAGERWGGELFF
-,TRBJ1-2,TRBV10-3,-,TGTGCCATCAGTGACACCCGGGGCAGCTATGGCTACACCTTC,CAISDTRGSYGYTF
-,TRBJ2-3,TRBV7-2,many,TGTGCCAGCAGCTTAATTGGGACGGGGAAAGGAGATACGCAGTATTTT,CASSLIGTGKGDTQYF
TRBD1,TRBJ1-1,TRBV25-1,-,TGTGCCAGCAGTGAACACGACAGGGGAAAAGCTTTCTTT,CASSEHDRGKAFF
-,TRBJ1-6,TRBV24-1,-,TGTGCCACCAGTGGCGACAGGAGGGGGTCACCCCTCCACTTT,CATSGDRRGSPLHF
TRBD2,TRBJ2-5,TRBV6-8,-,TGTGCCAGCAGTCACTTTTCTAGCGGGGGGCCCCTCCGACAAGAGACCCAGTACTTC,CASSHFSSGGPLRQETQYF
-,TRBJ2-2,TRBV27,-,TGTGCCAGCAGGGACGGACAGCTACACACCGGGGAGCTGTTTTTT,CASRDGQLHTGELFF
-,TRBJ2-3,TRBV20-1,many,TGCAGTGCTAGAGACCCCCTTACTTCGGGAGTAGCAGATACGCAGTATTTT,CSARDPLTSGVADTQYF
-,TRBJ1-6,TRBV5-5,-,TGTGCCAGCCTAACGGGGAGAGGAGATTCCCTCCACTTT,CASLTGRGDSLHF
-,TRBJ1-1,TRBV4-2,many,TGTGCCAGCAGCCAAGATCGCCCCTTAGGCACTGAAGCTTTCTTT,CASSQDRPLGTEAFF
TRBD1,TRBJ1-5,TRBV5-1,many,TGCGCCAGCAGCTGGGGGACAGGTGATAATCAGCCCCAGCATTTT,CASSWGTGDNQPQHF
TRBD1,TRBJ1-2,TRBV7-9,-,TGTGCCAGCAGCTTAGCACCGGGACAGGACTATGGCTACACCTTC,CASSLAPGQDYGYTF
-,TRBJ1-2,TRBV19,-,TGTGCCACGCGTGACAGGAACTATGGCTACACCTTC,CATRDRNYGYTF
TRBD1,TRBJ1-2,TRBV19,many,TGTGCCAGTAGTCCCCGGACAGGGGATGGCTACACCTTC,CASSPRTGDGYTF
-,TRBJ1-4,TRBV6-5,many,TGTGCCAGCAGTTACTCCGGGACCGAAAAACTGTTTTTT,CASSYSGTEKLFF
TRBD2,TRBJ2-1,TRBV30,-,TGTGCCTGGAGCCGAGGGACTAGCGGAAGCAATGAGCAGTTCTTC,CAWSRGTSGSNEQFF
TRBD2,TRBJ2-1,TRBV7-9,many,TGTGCCAGCAGCCCCCGTTGGCTGGAGCGGGAATGGTTTGAGCAGTTCTTC,CASSPRWLEREWFEQFF
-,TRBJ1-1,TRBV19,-,TGTGCCAGCAGATATGACAGACTCAACACTGAAGCTTTCTTT,CASRYDRLNTEAFF
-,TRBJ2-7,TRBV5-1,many,TGCGCCAGCAGCTTGTTGGCAGGGGTGGGCTACGAGCAGTACTTC,CASSLLAGVGYEQYF
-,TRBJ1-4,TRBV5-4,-,TGTGCCAGCAGCACGGACAGTACCGAAGCTCCACTGTTTTTT,CASSTDSTEAPLFF
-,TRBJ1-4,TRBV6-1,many,TGTGCCAGCAGTGAGCGGGGAACAGCGGAAAAACTGTTTTTT,CASSERGTAEKLFF
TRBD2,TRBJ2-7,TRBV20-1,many,TGCAGTGCTAAAAGACTAGCGGGAGGGAACGAGCAGTACTTC,CSAKRLAGGNEQYF
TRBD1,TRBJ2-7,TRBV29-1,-,TGCAGCGTTGAGCGGACAGGGGGCCGGGGCTACGAGCAGTACTTC,CSVERTGGRGYEQYF
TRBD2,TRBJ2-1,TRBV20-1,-,TGCAGTGCTAGATTTAGCGGGAGGACGAACAATGAGCAGTTCTTC,CSARFSGRTNNEQFF